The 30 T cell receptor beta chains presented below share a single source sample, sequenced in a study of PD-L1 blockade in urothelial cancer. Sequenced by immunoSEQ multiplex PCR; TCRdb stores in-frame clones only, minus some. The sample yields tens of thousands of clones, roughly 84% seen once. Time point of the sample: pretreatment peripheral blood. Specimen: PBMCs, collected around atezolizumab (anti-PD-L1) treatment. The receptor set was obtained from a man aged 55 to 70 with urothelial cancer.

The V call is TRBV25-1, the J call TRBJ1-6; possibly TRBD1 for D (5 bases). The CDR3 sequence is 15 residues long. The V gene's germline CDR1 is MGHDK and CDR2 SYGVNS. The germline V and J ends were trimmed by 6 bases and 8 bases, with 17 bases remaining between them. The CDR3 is CASRRSVGVYSPLHF. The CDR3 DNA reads TGTGCCAGCAGGAGATCAGTAGGGGTTTATTCACCCCTCCACTTT.

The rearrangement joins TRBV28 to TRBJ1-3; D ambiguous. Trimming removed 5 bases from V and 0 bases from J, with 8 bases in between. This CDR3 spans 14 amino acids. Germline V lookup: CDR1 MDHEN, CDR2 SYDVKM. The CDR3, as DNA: TGTGCCAGCAGTGGGAGGAGCTCTGGAAACACCATATATTTT. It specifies CASSGRSSGNTIYF.

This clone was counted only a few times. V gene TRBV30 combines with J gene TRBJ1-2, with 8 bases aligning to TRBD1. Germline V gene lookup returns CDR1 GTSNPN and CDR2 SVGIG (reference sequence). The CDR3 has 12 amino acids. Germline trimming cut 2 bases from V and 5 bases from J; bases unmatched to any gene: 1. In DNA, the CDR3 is TGTGCCTGGAGTCGGACAGGGTATGGCTACACCTTC. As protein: CAWSRTGYGYTF.

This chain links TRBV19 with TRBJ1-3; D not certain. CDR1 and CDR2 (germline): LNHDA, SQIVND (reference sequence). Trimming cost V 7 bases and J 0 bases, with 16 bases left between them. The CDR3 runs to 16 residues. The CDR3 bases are TGTGCCAGTACCAAACGCTCGGGTAACTCTGGAAACACCATATATTTT. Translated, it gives CASTKRSGNSGNTIYF.

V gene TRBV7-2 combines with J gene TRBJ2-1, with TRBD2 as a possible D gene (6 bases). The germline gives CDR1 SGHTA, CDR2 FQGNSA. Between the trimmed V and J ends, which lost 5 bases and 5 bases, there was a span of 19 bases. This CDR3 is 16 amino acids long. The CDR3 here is CASSQEAGTVNNEQFF. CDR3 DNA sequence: TGTGCCAGCAGCCAGGAGGCGGGGACGGTGAACAATGAGCAGTTCTTC.

The CDR3: CASSVATGATDTQYF. The CDR3 coding sequence is TGTGCCAGCAGCGTAGCTACTGGAGCGACAGATACGCAGTATTTT. V is TRBV9 and J is TRBJ2-3, with unresolved D. Germline CDR1 is SGDLS and CDR2 is YYNGEE. The CDR3 extends over 15 amino acids. Trimming removed 0 bases at V and 3 bases at J, with 11 bases between.

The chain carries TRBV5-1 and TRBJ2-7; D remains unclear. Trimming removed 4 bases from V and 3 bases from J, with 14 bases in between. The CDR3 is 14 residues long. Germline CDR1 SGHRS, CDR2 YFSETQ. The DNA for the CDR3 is TGCGCCAGCAGCCCTCTCGGTCGAAGCTACGAGCAGTACTTC. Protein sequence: CASSPLGRSYEQYF.

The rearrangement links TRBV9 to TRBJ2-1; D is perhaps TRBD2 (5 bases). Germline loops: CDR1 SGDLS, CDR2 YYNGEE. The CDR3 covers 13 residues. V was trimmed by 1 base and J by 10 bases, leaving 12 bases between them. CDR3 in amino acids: CASSVFGESEQFF. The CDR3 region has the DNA TGTGCCAGCAGCGTATTCGGGGAAAGCGAGCAGTTCTTC.

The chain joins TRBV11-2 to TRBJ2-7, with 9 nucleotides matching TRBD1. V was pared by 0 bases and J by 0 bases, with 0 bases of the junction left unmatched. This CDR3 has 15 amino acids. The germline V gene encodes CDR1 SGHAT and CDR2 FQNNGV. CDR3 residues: CASSLEQGASYEQYF. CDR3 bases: TGTGCCAGCAGCTTAGAACAGGGGGCCTCCTACGAGCAGTACTTC.

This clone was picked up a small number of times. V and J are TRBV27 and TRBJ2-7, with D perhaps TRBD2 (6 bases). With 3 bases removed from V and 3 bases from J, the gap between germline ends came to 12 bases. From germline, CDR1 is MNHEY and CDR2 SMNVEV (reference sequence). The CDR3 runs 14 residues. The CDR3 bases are TGTGCCAGCAGTTTGGGGGGACCGCACTACGAGCAGTACTTC. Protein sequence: CASSLGGPHYEQYF.

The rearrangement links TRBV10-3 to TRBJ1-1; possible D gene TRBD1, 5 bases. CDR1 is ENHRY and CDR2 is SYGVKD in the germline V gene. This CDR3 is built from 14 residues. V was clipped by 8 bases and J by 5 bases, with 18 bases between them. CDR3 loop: CAILGGGLGTEAFF. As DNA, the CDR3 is TGTGCCATCCTCGGTGGGGGGTTGGGAACTGAAGCTTTCTTT.

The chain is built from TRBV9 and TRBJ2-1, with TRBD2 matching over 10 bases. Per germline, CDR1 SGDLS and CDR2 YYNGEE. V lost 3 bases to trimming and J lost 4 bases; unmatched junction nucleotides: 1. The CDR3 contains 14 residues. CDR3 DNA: TGTGCCAGCAGCGCTAGCGGGGGTTACAATGAGCAGTTCTTC. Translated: CASSASGGYNEQFF.

The CDR3 spells CASSLGATRRDRGGYGYTF. The CDR3 nucleotides are TGTGCCAGCAGCCTCGGAGCAACGAGACGGGACAGGGGTGGCTATGGCTACACCTTC. The V call is TRBV21-1, the J call TRBJ1-2; the table calls TRBD1, which could not be checked here. TRBV21-1 is given as a pseudogene. This CDR3 has 19 residues.

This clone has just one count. The CDR3 DNA is TGTGCCAGCAGTGCTTCCCCTCGGAGGAGCAATCAGCCCCAGCATTTT. Protein: CASSASPRRSNQPQHF. The V call is TRBV2, the J call TRBJ1-5, with D hard to call. Trimming took 4 bases from V and 1 from J, leaving 14 bases between them. Germline CDR1 is SNHLY and CDR2 is FYNNEI. The CDR3 sequence is 16 residues long.

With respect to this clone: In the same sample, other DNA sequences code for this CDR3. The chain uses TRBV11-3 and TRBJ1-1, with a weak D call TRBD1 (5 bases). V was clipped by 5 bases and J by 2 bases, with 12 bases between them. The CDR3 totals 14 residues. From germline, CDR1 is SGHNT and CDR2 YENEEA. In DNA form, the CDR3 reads TGTGCCAGCAGCCCCGGTACAGGCAACACTGAAGCTTTCTTT. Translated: CASSPGTGNTEAFF.

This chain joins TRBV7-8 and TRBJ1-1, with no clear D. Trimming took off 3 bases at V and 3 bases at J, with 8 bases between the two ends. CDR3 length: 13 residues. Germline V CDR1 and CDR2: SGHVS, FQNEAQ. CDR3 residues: CASSFVSYTEAFF. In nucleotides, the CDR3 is TGTGCCAGCAGCTTCGTCTCCTACACTGAAGCTTTCTTT.

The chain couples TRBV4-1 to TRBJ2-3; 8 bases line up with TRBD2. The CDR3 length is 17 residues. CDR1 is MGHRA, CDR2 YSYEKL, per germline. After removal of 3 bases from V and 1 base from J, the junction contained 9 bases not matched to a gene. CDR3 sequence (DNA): TGCGCCAGCAGCCAGGCTCACCGGGGGGGACGCACAGATACGCAGTATTTT. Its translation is CASSQAHRGGRTDTQYF.

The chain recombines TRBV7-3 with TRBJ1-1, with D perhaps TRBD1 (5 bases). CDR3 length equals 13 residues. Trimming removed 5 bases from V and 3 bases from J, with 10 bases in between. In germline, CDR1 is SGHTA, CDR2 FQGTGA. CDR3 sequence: CASSSQGYTEAFF. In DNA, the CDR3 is TGTGCCAGCAGCAGCCAGGGTTACACTGAAGCTTTCTTT.

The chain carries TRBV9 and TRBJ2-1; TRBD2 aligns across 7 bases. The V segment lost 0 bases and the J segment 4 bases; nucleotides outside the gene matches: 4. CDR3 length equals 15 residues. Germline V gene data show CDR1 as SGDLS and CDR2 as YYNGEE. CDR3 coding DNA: TGTGCCAGCAGCGTAGAGCTAGCGGCTTACAATGAGCAGTTCTTC. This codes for CASSVELAAYNEQFF.

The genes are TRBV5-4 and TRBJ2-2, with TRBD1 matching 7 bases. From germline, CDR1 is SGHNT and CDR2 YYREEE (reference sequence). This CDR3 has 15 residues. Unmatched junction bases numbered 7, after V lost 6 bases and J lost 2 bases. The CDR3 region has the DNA TGTGCCAGCACCGTCCAGGGGGTTAACACCGGGGAGCTGTTTTTT. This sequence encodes CASTVQGVNTGELFF.

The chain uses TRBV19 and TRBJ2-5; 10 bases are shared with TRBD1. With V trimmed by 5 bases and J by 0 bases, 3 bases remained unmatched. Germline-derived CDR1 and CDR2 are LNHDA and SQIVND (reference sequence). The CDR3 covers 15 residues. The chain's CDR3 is CASSSGQGYQETQYF. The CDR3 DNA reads TGTGCCAGTAGTTCGGGACAGGGGTACCAAGAGACCCAGTACTTC.

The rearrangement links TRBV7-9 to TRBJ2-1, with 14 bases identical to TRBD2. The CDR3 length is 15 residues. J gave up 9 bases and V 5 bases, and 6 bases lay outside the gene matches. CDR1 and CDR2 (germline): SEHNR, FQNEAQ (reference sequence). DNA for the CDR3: TGTGCCAGCAGCCCGGGGACTAGCGGGAGAAGTGAGCAGTTCTTC. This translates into CASSPGTSGRSEQFF. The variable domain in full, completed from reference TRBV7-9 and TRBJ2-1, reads DTGVSQNPRHKITKRGQNVTFRCDPISEHNRLYWYRQTLGQGPEFLTYFQNEAQLEKSRLLSDRFSAERPKGSFSTLEIQRTEQGDSAMYLCASSPGTSGRSEQFFGPGTRLTVL.

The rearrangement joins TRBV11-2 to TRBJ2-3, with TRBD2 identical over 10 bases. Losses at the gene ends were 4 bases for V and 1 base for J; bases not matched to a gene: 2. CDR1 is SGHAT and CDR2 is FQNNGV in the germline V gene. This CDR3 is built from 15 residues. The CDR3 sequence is CASSSSGGGTDTQYF. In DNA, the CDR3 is TGTGCCAGCAGCTCGAGCGGGGGGGGCACAGATACGCAGTATTTT.

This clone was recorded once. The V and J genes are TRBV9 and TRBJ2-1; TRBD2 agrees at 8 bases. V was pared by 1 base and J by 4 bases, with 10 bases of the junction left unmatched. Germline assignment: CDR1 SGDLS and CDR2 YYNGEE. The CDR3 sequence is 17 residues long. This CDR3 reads CASSVPPGLGSYNEQFF. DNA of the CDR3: TGTGCCAGCAGCGTACCTCCGGGACTAGGCTCGTACAATGAGCAGTTCTTC.

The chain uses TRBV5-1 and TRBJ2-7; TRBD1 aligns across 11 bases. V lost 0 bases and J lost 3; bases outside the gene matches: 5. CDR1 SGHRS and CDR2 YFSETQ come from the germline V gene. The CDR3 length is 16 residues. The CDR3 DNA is TGCGCCAGCAGCTTGGGGACCGGGACAGGGGGCTACGAGCAGTACTTC. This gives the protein CASSLGTGTGGYEQYF.

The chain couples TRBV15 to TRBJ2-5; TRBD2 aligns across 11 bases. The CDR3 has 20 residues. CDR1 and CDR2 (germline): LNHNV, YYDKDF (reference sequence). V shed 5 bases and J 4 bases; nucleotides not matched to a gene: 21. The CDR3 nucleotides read TGTGCCACCAGCCGAAGTGCCCCTGGGCTGTGGCTAGCGGGAGGAGAGACCCAGTACTTC. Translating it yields CATSRSAPGLWLAGGETQYF.

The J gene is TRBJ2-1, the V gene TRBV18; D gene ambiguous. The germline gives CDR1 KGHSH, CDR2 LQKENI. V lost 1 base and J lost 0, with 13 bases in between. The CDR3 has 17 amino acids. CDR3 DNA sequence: TGTGCCAGCTCACCACTCCTTGCGGAGAGCTCCTACAATGAGCAGTTCTTC. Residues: CASSPLLAESSYNEQFF.

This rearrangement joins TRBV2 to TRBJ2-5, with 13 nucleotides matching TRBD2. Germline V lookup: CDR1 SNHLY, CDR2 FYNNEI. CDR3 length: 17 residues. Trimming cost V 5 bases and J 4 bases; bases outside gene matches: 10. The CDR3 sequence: CASSSRGLAGARETQYF. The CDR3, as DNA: TGTGCCAGCAGTTCCCGCGGACTAGCGGGAGCGCGAGAGACCCAGTACTTC.

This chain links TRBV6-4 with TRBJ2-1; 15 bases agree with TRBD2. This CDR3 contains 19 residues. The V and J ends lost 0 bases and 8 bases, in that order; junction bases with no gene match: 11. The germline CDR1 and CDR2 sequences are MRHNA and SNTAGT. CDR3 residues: CASSDSGLAGGSYYHEQFF. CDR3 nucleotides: TGTGCCAGCAGTGACTCGGGACTAGCGGGAGGTTCCTATTACCATGAGCAGTTCTTC.

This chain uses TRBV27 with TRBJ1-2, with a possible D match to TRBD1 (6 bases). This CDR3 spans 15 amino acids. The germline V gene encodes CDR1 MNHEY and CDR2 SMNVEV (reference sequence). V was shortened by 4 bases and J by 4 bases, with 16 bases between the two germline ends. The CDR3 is CASSSAGARVYGYTF. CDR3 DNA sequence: TGTGCCAGCAGTTCCGCAGGGGCGCGTGTCTATGGCTACACCTTC.